The subject of this entry is one TCR beta chain. This entry belongs to a study of T cell responses to AZD1222 COVID-19 vaccine. Germline CDR1 SGHTA, CDR2 FQGTGA. Deletions cut 5 bases from V and 1 base from J, with 8 bases between. This CDR3 region has 13 residues. Libraries were prepared by immunoSEQ multiplex PCR; TCRdb keeps only in-frame clonotypes and omits some of them. The sample lists 250,000 or so clones, over 90% occurring once. This receptor was identified in an adult in good health. The gene calls are TRBV7-3 and TRBJ1-1, with D maybe TRBD1 (5 bases). The sequenced sample was peripheral blood, obtained on day 0 of AZD1222 vaccination. As DNA, the CDR3 is TGTGCCAGCAGCGCCGACAGGAACACTGAAGCTTTCTTT. Translating gives CASSADRNTEAFF.